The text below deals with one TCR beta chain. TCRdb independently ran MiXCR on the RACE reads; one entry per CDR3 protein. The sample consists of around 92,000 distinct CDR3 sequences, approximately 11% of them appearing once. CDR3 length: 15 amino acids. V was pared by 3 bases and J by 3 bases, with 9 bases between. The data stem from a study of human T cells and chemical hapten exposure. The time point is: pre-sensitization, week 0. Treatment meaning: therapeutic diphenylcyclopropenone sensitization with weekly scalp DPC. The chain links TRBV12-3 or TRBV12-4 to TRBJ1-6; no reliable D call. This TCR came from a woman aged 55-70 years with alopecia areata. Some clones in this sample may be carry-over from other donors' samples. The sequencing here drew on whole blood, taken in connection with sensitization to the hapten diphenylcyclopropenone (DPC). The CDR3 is CASSFSASYNSPLHF. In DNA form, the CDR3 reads TGTGCCAGCAGTTTTTCGGCAAGCTATAATTCACCCCTCCACTTT.